This T cell receptor (beta chain) is drawn from a study of cytomegalovirus exposure and HLA in healthy donors. Findings and caveats of the study: Cytomegalovirus status, reportedly, was diagnosed with high specificity and sensitivity by the classifier. In a later analysis, V- and J-gene trimming of beta chains associated with a DCLRE1C missense variant, replicated independently. Specific recognition of CMV antigens was confirmed in vitro for three chains (all CMV-associated).

Primers for the PCR totalled 60 Vbeta and 13 Jbeta. Per the original methods: Later, 65 million to 85 million unique TCR beta chains were counted in an analysis, and roughly 11 million of them were shared. Assay used: immunoSEQ multiplex PCR; TCRdb lists only in-frame clones, some missing. The DNA gave D and trimming, while V, J and clone size come from that table. The sample consists of about 31,000 clones, just under 90% of them appearing once. On this clone itself: What it recognizes is unknown.

CDR3 length: 14 residues. V lost 4 bases, J lost 4 bases, and 4 bases stayed unmatched. Germline lookup yields CDR1 LNHNV and CDR2 YYDKDF (reference sequence). Sequencing was carried out using PBMCs. The V call is TRBV15, the J call TRBJ1-5, with 7 bases identical to TRBD1. The receptor was isolated from a boy between 10 and 17 years old in good health and CMV-seronegative. CDR3 DNA: TGTGCCACCAGCATTGGGACAGAGAATCAGCCCCAGCATTTT. As protein: CATSIGTENQPQHF.